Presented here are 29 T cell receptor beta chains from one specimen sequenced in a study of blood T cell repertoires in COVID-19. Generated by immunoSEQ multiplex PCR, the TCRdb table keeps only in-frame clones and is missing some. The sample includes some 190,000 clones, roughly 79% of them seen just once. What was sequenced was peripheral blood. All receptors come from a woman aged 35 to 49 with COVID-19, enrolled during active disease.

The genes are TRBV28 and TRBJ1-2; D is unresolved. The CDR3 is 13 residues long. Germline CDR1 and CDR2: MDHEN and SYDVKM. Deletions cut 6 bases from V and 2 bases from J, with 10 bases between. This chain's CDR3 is CASRPTANYGYTF. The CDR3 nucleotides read TGTGCCAGCAGACCAACAGCCAACTATGGCTACACCTTC.

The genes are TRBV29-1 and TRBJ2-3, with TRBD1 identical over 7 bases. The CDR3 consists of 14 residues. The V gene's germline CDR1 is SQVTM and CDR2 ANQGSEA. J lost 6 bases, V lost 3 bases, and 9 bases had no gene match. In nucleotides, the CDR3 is TGCAGCGTTGAGGGACAGCCTCTTGCGGATACGCAGTATTTT. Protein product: CSVEGQPLADTQYF.

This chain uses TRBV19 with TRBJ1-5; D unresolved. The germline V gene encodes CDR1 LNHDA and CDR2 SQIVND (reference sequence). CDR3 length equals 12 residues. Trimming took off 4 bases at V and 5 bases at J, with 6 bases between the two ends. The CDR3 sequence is CASSNLDQPQHF. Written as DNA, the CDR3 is TGTGCCAGTAGTAACCTAGATCAGCCCCAGCATTTT.

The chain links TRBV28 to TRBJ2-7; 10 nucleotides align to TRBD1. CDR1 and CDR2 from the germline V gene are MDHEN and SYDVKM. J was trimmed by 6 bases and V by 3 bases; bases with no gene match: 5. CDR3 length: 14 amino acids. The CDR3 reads CASSLTGTGAEQYF. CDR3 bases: TGTGCCAGCAGTTTGACCGGGACAGGGGCCGAGCAGTACTTC.

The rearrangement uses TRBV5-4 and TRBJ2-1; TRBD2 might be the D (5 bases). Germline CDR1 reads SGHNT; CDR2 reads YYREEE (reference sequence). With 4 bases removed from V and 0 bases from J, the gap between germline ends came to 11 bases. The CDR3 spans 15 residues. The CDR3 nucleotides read TGTGCCAGCAGCCCGACTACTAGCTCCTACAATGAGCAGTTCTTC. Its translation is CASSPTTSSYNEQFF.

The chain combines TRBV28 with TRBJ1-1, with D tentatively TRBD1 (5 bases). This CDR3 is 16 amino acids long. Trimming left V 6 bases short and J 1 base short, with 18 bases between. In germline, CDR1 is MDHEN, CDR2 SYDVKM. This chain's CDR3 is CASRLDPGLRNTEAFF. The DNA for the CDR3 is TGTGCCAGCAGATTAGACCCAGGGTTAAGGAACACTGAAGCTTTCTTT. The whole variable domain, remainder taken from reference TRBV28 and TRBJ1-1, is DVKVTQSSRYLVKRTGEKVFLECVQDMDHENMFWYRQDPGLGLRLIYFSYDVKMKEKGDIPEGYSVSREKKERFSLILESASTNQTSMYLCASRLDPGLRNTEAFFGQGTRLTVV.

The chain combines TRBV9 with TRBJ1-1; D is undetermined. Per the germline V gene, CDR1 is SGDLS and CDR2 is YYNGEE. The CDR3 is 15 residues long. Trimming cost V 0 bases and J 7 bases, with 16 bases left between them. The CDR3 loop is CASSVAGFETDEAFF. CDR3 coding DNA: TGTGCCAGCAGCGTAGCAGGTTTTGAGACGGATGAAGCTTTCTTT.

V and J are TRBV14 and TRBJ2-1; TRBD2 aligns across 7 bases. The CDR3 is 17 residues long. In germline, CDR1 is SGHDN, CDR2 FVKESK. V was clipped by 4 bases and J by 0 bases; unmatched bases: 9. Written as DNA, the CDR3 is TGTGCCAGCAGCCCGACCTTGGGGGGGAGCTCCTACAATGAGCAGTTCTTC. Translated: CASSPTLGGSSYNEQFF. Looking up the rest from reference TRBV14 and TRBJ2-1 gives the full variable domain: EAGVTQFPSHSVIEKGQTVTLRCDPISGHDNLYWYRRVMGKEIKFLLHFVKESKQDESGMPNNRFLAERTGGTYSTLKVQPAELEDSGVYFCASSPTLGGSSYNEQFFGPGTRLTVL.

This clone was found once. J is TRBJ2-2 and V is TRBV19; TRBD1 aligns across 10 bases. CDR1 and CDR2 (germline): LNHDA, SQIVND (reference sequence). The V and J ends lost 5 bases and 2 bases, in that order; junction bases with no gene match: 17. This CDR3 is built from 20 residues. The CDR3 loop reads CASSSRGGQGCGENTGELFF. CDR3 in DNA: TGTGCCAGTAGTTCCCGGGGGGGACAGGGGTGCGGGGAAAACACCGGGGAGCTGTTTTTT.

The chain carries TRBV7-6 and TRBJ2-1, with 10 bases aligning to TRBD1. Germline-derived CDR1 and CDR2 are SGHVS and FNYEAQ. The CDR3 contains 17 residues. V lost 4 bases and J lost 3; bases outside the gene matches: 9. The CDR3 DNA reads TGTGCCAGCAGCTCCCGGGACAGGGGAAATATCTACAATGAGCAGTTCTTC. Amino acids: CASSSRDRGNIYNEQFF.

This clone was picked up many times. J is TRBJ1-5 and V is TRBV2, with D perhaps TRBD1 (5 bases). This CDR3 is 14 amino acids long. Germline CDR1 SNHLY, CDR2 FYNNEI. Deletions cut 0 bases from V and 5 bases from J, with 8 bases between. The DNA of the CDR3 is TGTGCCAGCAGTGAAGCCGGGGGTTATCAGCCCCAGCATTTT. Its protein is CASSEAGGYQPQHF.

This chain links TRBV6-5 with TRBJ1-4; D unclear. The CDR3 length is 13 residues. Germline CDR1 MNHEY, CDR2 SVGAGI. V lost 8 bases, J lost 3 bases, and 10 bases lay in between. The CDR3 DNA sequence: TGTGCCAGCTTTCGGTCGCCTAATGAAAAACTGTTTTTT. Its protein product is CASFRSPNEKLFF.

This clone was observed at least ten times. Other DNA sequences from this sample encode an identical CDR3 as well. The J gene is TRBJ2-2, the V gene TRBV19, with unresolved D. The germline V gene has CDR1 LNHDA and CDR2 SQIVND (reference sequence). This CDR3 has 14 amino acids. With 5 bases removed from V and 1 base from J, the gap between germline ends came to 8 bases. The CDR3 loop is CASSYSGNTGELFF. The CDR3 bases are TGTGCCAGTAGTTATTCGGGGAACACCGGGGAGCTGTTTTTT.

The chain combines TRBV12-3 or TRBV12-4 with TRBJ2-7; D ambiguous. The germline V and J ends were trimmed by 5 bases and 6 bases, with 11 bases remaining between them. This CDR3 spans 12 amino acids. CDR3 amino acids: CASSPSEVEQYF. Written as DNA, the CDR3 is TGTGCCAGCAGTCCATCCGAGGTCGAGCAGTACTTC.

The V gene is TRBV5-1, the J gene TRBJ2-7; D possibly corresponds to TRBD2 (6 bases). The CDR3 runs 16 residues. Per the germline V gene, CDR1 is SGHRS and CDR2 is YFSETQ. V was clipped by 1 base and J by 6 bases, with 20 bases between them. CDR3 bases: TGCGCCAGCAGCTTGATTGGGGGTAGGACTACGGGCGAGCAGTACTTC. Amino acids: CASSLIGGRTTGEQYF.

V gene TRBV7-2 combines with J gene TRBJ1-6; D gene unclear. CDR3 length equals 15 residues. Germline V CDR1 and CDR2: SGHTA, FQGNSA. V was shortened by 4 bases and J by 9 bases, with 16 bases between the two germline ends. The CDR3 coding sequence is TGTGCCAGCAGCTCCCGGCGGGGATTCGGTTCACCCCTCCACTTT. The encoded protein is CASSSRRGFGSPLHF. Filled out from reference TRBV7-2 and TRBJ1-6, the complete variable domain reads GAGVSQSPSNKVTEKGKDVELRCDPISGHTALYWYRQSLGQGLEFLIYFQGNSAPDKSGLPSDRFSAERTGGSVSTLTIQRTQQEDSAVYLCASSSRRGFGSPLHFGNGTRLTVT.

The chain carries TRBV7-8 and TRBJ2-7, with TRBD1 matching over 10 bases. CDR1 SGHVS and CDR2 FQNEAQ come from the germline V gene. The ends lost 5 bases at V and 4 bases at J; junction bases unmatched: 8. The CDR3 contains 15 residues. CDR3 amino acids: CASSASGTGVYEQYV. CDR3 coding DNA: TGTGCCAGCAGCGCTTCCGGGACAGGGGTTTACGAGCAGTACGTC.

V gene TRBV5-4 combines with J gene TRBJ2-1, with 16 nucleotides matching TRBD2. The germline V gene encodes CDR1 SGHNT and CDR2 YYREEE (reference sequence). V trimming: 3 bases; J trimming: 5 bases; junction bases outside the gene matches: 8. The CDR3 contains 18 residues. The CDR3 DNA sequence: TGTGCCAGCAGCTGGGGACTAGCGGGGGGGCCACGCGACAATGAGCAGTTCTTC. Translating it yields CASSWGLAGGPRDNEQFF. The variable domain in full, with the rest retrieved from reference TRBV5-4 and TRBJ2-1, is ETGVTQSPTHLIKTRGQQVTLRCSSQSGHNTVSWYQQALGQGPQFIFQYYREEENGRGNFPPRFSGLQFPNYSSELNVNALELDDSALYLCASSWGLAGGPRDNEQFFGPGTRLTVL.

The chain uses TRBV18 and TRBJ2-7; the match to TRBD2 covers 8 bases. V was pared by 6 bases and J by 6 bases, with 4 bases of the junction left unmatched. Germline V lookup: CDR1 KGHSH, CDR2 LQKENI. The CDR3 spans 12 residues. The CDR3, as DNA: TGTGCCAGCTCCGGCGCGGGAGGCGAGCAGTACTTC. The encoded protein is CASSGAGGEQYF.

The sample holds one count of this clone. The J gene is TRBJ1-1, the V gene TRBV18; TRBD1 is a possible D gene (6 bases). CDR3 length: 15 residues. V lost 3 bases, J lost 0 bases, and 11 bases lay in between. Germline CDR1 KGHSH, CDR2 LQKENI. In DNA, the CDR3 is TGTGCCAGCTCACCGCAGGGGCCCTTGAACACTGAAGCTTTCTTT. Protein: CASSPQGPLNTEAFF.

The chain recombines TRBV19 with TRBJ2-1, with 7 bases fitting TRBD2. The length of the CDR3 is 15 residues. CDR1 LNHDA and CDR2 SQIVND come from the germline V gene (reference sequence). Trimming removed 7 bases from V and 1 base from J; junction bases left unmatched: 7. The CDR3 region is CASNPKAGSYNEQFF. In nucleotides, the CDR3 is TGTGCCAGTAATCCGAAAGCGGGGTCCTACAATGAGCAGTTCTTC.

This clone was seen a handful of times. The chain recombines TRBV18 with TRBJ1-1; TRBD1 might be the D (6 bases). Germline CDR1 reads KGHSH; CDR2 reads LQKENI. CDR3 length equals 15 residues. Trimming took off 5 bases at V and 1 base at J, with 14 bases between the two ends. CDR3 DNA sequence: TGTGCCAGCTCAGGGACATGGAACCCGAACACTGAAGCTTTCTTT. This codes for CASSGTWNPNTEAFF.

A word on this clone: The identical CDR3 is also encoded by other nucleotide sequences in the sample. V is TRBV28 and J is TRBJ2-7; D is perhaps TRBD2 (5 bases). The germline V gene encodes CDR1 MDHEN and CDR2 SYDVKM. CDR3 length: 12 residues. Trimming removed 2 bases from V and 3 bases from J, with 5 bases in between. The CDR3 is CASSLGLYEQYF. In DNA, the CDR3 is TGTGCCAGCAGTTTAGGACTCTACGAGCAGTACTTC.

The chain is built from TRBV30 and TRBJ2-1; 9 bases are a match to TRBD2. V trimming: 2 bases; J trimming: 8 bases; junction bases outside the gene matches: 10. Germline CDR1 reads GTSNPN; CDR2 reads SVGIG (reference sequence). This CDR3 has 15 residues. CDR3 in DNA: TGTGCCTGGAGTTCCCCCGGGACTAGCCGCTATGAGCAGTTCTTC. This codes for CAWSSPGTSRYEQFF.

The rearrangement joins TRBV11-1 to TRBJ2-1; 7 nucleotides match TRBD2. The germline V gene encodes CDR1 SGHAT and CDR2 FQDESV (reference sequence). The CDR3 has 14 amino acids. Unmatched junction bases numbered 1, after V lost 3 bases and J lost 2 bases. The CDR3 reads CASSLGTTYNEQFF. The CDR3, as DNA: TGTGCCAGCAGCTTGGGGACTACCTACAATGAGCAGTTCTTC. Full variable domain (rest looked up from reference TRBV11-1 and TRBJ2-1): EAEVAQSPRYKITEKSQAVAFWCDPISGHATLYWYRQILGQGPELLVQFQDESVVDDSQLPKDRFSAERLKGVDSTLKIQPAELGDSAMYLCASSLGTTYNEQFFGPGTRLTVL.

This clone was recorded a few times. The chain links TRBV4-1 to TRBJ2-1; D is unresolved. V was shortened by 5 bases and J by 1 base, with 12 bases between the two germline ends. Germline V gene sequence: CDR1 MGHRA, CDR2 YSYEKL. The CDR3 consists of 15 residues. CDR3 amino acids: CASSTARGSYNEQFF. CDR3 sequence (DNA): TGCGCCAGCAGCACAGCCCGTGGGTCCTACAATGAGCAGTTCTTC.

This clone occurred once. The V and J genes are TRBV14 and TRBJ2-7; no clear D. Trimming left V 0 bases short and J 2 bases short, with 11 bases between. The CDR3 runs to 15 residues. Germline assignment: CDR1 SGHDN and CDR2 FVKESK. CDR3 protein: CASSQDFLPTYEQYF. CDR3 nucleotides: TGTGCCAGCAGCCAAGACTTTCTTCCTACCTACGAGCAGTACTTC.

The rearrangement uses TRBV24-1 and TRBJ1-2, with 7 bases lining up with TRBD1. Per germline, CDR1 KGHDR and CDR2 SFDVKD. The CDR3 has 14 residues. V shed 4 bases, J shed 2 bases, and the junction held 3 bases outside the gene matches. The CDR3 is CATSETGSNYGYTF. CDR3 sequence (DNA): TGTGCCACCAGTGAGACAGGGAGCAACTATGGCTACACCTTC.

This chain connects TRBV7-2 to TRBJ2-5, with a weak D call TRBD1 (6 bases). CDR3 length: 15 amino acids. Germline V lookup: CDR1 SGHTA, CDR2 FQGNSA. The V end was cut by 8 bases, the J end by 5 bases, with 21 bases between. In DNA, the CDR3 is TGTGCCAGCCTGAGGACAGATTCTTCTGAGGAGACCCAGTACTTC. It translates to CASLRTDSSEETQYF.